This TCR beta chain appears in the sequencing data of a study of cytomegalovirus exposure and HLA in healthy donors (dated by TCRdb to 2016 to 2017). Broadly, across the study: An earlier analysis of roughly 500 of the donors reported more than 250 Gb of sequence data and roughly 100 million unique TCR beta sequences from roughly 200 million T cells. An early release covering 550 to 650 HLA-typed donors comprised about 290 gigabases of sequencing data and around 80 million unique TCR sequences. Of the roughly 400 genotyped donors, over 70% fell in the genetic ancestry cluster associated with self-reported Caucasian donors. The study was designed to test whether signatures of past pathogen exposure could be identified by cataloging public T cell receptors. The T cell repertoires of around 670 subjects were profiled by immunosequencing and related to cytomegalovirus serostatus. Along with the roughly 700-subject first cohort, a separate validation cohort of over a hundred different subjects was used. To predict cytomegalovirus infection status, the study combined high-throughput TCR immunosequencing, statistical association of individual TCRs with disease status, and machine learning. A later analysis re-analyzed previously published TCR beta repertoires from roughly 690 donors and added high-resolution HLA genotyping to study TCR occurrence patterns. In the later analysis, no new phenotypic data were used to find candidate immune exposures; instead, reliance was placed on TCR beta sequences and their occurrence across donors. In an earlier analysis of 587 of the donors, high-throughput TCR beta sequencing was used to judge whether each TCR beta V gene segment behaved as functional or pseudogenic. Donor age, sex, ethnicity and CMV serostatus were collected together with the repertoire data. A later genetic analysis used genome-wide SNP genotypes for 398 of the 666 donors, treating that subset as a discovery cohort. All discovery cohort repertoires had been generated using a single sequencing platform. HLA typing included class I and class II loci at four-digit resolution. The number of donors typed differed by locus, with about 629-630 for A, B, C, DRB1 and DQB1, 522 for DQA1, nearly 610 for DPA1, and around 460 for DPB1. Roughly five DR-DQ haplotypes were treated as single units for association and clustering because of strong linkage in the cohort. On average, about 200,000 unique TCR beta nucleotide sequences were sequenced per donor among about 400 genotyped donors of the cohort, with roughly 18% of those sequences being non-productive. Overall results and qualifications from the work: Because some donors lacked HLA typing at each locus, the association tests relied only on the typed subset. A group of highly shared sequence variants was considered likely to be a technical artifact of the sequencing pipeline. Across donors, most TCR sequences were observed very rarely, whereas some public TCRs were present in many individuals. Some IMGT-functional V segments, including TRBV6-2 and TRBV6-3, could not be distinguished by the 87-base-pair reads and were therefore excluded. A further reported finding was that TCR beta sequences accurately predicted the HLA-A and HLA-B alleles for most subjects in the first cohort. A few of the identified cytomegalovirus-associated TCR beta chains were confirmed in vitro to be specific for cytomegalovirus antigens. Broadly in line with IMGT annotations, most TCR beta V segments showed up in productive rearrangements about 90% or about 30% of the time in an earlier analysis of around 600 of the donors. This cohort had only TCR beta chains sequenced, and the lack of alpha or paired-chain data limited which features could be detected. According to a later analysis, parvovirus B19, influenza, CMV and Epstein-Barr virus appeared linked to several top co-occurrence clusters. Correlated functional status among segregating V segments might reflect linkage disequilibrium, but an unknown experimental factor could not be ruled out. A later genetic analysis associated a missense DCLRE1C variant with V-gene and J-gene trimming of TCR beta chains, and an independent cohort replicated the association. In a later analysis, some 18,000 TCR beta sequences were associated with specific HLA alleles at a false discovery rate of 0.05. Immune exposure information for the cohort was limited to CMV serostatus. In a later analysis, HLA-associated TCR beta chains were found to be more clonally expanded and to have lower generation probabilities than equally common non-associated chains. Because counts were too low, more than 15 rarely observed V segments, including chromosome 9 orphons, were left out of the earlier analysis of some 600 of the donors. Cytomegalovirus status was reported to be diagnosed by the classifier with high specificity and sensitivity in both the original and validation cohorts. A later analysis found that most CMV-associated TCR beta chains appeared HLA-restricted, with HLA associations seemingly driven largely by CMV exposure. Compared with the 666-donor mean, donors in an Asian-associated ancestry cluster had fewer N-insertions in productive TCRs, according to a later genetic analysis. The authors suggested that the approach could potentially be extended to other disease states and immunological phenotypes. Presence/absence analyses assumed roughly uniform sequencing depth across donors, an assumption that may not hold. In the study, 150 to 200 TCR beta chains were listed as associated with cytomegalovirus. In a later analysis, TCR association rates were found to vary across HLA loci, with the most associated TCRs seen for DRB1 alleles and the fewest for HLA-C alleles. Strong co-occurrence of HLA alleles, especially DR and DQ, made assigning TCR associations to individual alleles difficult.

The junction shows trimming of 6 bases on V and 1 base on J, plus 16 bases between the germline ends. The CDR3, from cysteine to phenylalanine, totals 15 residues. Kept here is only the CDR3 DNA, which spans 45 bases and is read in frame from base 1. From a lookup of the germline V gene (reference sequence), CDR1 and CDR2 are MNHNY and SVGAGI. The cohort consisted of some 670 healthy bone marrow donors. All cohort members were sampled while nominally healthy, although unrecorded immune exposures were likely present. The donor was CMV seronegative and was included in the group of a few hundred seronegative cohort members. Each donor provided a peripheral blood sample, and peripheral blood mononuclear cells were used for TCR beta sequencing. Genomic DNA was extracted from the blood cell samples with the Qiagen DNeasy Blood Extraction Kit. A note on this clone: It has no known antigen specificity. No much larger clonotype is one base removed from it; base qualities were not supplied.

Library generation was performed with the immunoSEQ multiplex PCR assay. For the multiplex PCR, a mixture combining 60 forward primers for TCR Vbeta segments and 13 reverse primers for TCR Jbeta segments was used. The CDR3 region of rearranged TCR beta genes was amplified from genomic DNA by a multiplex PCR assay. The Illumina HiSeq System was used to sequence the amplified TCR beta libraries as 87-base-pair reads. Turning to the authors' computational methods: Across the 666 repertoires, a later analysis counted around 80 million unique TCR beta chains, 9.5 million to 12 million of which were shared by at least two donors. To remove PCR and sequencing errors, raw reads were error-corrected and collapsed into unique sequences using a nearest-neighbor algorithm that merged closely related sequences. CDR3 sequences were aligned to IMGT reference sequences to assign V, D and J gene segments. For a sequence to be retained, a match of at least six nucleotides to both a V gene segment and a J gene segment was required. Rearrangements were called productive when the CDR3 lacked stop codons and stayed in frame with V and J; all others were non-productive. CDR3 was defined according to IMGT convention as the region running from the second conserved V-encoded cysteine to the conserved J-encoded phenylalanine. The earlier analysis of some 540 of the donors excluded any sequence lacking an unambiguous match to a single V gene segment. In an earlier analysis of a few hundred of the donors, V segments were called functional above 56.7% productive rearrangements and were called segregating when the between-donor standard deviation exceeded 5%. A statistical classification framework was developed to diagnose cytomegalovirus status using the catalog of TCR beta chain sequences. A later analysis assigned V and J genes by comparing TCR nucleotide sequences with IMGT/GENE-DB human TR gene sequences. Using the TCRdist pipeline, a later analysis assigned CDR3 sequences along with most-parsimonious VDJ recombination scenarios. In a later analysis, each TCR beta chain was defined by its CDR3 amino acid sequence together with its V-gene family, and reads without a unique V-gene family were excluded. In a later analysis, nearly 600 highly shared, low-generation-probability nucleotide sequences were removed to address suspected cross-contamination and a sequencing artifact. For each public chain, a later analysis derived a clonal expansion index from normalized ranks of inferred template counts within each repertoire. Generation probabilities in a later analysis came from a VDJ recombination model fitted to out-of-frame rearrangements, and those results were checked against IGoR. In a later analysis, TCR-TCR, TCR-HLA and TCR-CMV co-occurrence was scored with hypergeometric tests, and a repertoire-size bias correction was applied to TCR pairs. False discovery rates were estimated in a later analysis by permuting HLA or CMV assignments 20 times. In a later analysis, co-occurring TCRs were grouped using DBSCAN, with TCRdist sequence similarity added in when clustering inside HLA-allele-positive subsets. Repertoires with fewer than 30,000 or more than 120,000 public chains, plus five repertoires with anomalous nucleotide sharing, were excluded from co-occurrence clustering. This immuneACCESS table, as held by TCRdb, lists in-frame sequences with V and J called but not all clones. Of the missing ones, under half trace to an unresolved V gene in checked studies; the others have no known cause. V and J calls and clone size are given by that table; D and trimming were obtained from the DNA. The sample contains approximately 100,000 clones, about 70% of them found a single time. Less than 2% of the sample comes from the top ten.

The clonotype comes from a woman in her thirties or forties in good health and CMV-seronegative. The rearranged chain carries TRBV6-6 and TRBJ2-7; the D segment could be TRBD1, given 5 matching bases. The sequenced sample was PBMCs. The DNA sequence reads TGTGCCAGCAGACTCACCGCGACAGTTTCCTACGAGCAGTACTTC. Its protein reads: CASRLTATVSYEQYF.